The 29 T cell receptor beta chains in this list originate from one sample, sequenced in a study of T-cell reconstitution after alpha-beta-depleted transplantation in children. As it was prepared, the TCRbeta library received unique molecular identifiers. TCRdb reprocessed the PCR reads via MiXCR and lists one record per CDR3 protein. The sample comprises 150,000 to 200,000 distinct CDR3 sequences, around 7% of which are singletons, and about 2.9% rests with the top ten. Source: PBMCs from the stem cell graft donor, taken from the stem cell graft. The receptor set was obtained from a human donor who donated a stem cell graft to a child with Wiskott-Aldrich syndrome.

This clonotype has ten or more counts. The J gene is TRBJ2-3, the V gene TRBV12-3 or TRBV12-4; no clear D. The CDR3 loop spans 13 amino acids. The V end was cut by 1 base, the J end by 5 bases, with 7 bases between. For the CDR3, the DNA is TGTGCCAGCAGTTTAGATCGCCTAGATACGCAGTATTTT. Its translation is CASSLDRLDTQYF.

This clonotype showed up many times. CDR3 amino acids: CATSDSSYEQYF. CDR3 in DNA: TGTGCCACCAGTGATTCCTCCTACGAGCAGTACTTC. The chain couples TRBV24-1 to TRBJ2-7, with D uncertain. The CDR3 sequence is 12 residues long. Trimming took 2 bases from V and 0 from J, leaving 1 base between them. Germline CDR1 is KGHDR and CDR2 is SFDVKD.

This clonotype was detected many times. This chain uses TRBV7-9 with TRBJ2-5; the D gene is possibly TRBD2 (6 bases). From germline, CDR1 is SEHNR and CDR2 FQNEAQ (reference sequence). V was shortened by 8 bases and J by 9 bases, with 16 bases between the two germline ends. The CDR3 loop spans 12 amino acids. The CDR3 nucleotides read TGTGCCAGCTCCCTGGGGGGTGCGGCCCAGTACTTC. This codes for CASSLGGAAQYF.

This clonotype was recorded at least ten times. The chain links TRBV10-3 to TRBJ1-2; D might be TRBD1 (5 bases). This CDR3 is 13 amino acids long. CDR1 is ENHRY, CDR2 SYGVKD, per germline. V shed 11 bases and J shed 4 bases, with 17 bases lying between them. The CDR3: CASGVQATYGYTF. The CDR3 DNA sequence: TGTGCCTCCGGGGTACAGGCGACCTATGGCTACACCTTC.

This clonotype was found many times. The chain carries TRBV24-1 and TRBJ2-5; D might be TRBD2 (6 bases). The CDR3 consists of 14 residues. Per the germline V gene, CDR1 is KGHDR and CDR2 is SFDVKD. The ends were cut back, 7 bases at V and 1 base at J, with 12 bases in the middle. The CDR3 here is CATSVSGPQETQYF. The CDR3 nucleotides are TGTGCCACCAGCGTTAGCGGCCCCCAAGAGACCCAGTACTTC.

The chain is built from TRBV18 and TRBJ1-6, with D tentatively TRBD1 (6 bases). CDR1 is KGHSH, CDR2 LQKENI, per germline. Trimming stripped 6 bases from V and 7 bases from J, with 19 bases between. The CDR3 has 16 residues. CDR3 in DNA: TGTGCCAGCTCCCCCCAGCTGGGGGCTCGAAATTCACCCCTCCACTTT. Translation: CASSPQLGARNSPLHF.

This clonotype was seen many times. The chain carries TRBV7-8 and TRBJ1-5; D is unclear. Germline CDR1 is SGHVS and CDR2 is FQNEAQ. The length of the CDR3 is 13 residues. V lost 9 bases and J lost 5, with 14 bases in between. The CDR3 bases are TGTGCCAGTAGTTCCCGCGCAGATCAGCCCCAGCATTTT. Translating it yields CASSSRADQPQHF.

This clonotype appeared many times. V and J are TRBV20-1 and TRBJ2-1; D remains ambiguous. V was trimmed by 3 bases and J by 2 bases, leaving 8 bases between them. Germline V lookup: CDR1 DFQATT, CDR2 SNEGSKA (reference sequence). This CDR3 spans 13 amino acids. This CDR3 reads CSASSGTYNEQFF. In DNA form, the CDR3 reads TGCAGTGCTAGTAGTGGTACCTACAATGAGCAGTTCTTC.

This clonotype has at least ten counts. CDR3 coding DNA: TGTGCCAGCAGCCCCCCTTGGGCGGGAGGGTTCAATGAGCAGTTCTTC. Translation: CASSPPWAGGFNEQFF. The chain recombines TRBV5-6 with TRBJ2-1, with 9 bases identical to TRBD2. The CDR3 consists of 16 residues. Germline trimming cut 4 bases from V and 6 bases from J; bases unmatched to any gene: 11. Per the germline V gene, CDR1 is SGHDT and CDR2 is YYEEEE.

Only a few counts were recorded for this clonotype. The chain joins TRBV5-1 to TRBJ1-1; 7 bases agree with TRBD1. Losses at the gene ends were 4 bases for V and 4 bases for J; bases not matched to a gene: 13. Germline-derived CDR1 and CDR2 are SGHRS and YFSETQ. The CDR3 length is 16 residues. CDR3 bases: TGCGCCAGCAGCACAACCACCGGTCCAGGGGGCACTGAAGCTTTCTTT. It specifies CASSTTTGPGGTEAFF.

This clonotype was counted only a few times. The chain recombines TRBV7-8 with TRBJ2-1; D may be TRBD1 (5 bases). This CDR3 is 16 amino acids long. The germline V gene encodes CDR1 SGHVS and CDR2 FQNEAQ. V lost 3 bases, J lost 1 base, and 13 bases lay in between. The CDR3 bases are TGTGCCAGCAGCTTGGTGGGGCTTCCTTCCTACAATGAGCAGTTCTTC. Protein sequence: CASSLVGLPSYNEQFF.

The sample holds a few counts of this clonotype. The gene calls are TRBV18 and TRBJ1-4; D perhaps matches TRBD1 (6 bases). Trimming pared 4 bases from V and 7 bases from J, leaving 16 bases between. The CDR3 length is 15 residues. Germline assignment: CDR1 KGHSH and CDR2 LQKENI. The CDR3 DNA reads as TGTGCCAGCTCACAAAACAGGGACTCGCGTGAAAAACTGTTTTTT. It is translated as CASSQNRDSREKLFF.

Only a few counts were recorded for this clonotype. The chain joins TRBV7-2 to TRBJ2-5; D unresolved. Trimming stripped 0 bases from V and 4 bases from J, with 12 bases between. Germline CDR1 reads SGHTA; CDR2 reads FQGNSA. This CDR3 has 15 residues. The CDR3 spells CASSLAGWAAETQYF. CDR3 coding DNA: TGTGCCAGCAGCTTAGCGGGGTGGGCAGCAGAGACCCAGTACTTC.

There are a few counts of this clonotype. The rearrangement uses TRBV5-1 and TRBJ2-3; 12 bases line up with TRBD1. CDR3 length: 14 amino acids. Germline V gives CDR1 SGHRS, CDR2 YFSETQ. V shed 6 bases, J shed 4 bases, and the junction held 3 bases outside the gene matches. CDR3 in amino acids: CASTGTGGPDTQYF. The CDR3 DNA reads TGCGCCAGCACCGGGACAGGGGGCCCAGATACGCAGTATTTT.

This clonotype was seen many times. The rearrangement joins TRBV24-1 to TRBJ2-1; 7 bases map to TRBD1. V trimming: 3 bases; J trimming: 4 bases; junction bases outside the gene matches: 5. From germline, CDR1 is KGHDR and CDR2 SFDVKD. This CDR3 spans 15 amino acids. The CDR3 DNA reads TGTGCCACCAGTGATGGGACAGAACCTTACAATGAGCAGTTCTTC. This encodes CATSDGTEPYNEQFF.

There are a few counts of this clonotype. V is TRBV24-1 and J is TRBJ2-7; 9 bases agree with TRBD2. This CDR3 comprises 16 residues. J lost 6 bases, V lost 3 bases, and 11 bases had no gene match. The germline V gene encodes CDR1 KGHDR and CDR2 SFDVKD. This chain's CDR3 is CATSDPPASGRPEQYF. The CDR3 bases are TGTGCCACCAGTGATCCCCCAGCGAGCGGGAGGCCCGAGCAGTACTTC.

This clonotype was seen many times. V and J are TRBV16 and TRBJ1-6, with unresolved D. The V gene lost 4 bases and the J gene lost 9 bases, with 13 bases spanning the gap. The V gene's germline CDR1 is KGHSY and CDR2 FQNENV. The CDR3 spans 14 residues. CDR3 DNA: TGTGCCAGCAGCCCACACGGTGGTGCTTCACCCCTCCACTTT. Its translation: CASSPHGGASPLHF.

This clonotype appeared many times. This chain uses TRBV7-8 with TRBJ2-3; 8 bases map to TRBD1. Germline V CDR1 and CDR2: SGHVS, FQNEAQ. The J segment lost 11 bases and the V segment lost 1 base, leaving 2 bases of the junction unmatched. The CDR3 is 12 residues long. The CDR3 bases are TGTGCCAGCAGCTTAGGAGGGACAGGGCAGTATTTT. Translating it yields CASSLGGTGQYF.

This clonotype occurred many times. V gene TRBV20-1 combines with J gene TRBJ2-3; 9 bases align to TRBD1. The CDR3 consists of 12 residues. The V gene end was trimmed by 5 bases and the J gene end by 5 bases; junction bases not matched to a gene: 2. Germline-derived CDR1 and CDR2 are DFQATT and SNEGSKA (reference sequence). CDR3 sequence (DNA): TGCAGTGCTCACAGGGGGCAAGATACGCAGTATTTT. Translation gives CSAHRGQDTQYF.

This clonotype was counted a few times. The V gene is TRBV5-1, the J gene TRBJ2-1, with 9 nucleotides matching TRBD1. V lost 4 bases and J lost 7; bases outside the gene matches: 6. This CDR3 is built from 14 residues. Germline V gives CDR1 SGHRS, CDR2 YFSETQ. CDR3 sequence: CASSPRDRDNEQFF. CDR3 nucleotides: TGCGCCAGCAGCCCTCGGGACAGGGATAATGAGCAGTTCTTC.

Many counts were recorded for this clonotype. The chain combines TRBV10-3 with TRBJ1-6, with 7 bases matching TRBD1. The CDR3 loop spans 16 amino acids. Germline loops: CDR1 ENHRY, CDR2 SYGVKD. V shed 3 bases and J 3 bases; nucleotides not matched to a gene: 5. The CDR3 DNA is TGTGCCATCAGTGAACAGGGGCCGGGCTATAATTCACCCCTCCACTTT. Protein: CAISEQGPGYNSPLHF.

This clonotype has at least ten counts. The chain links TRBV15 to TRBJ2-7; 10 bases are a match to TRBD2. The length of the CDR3 is 17 residues. The germline V gene has CDR1 LNHNV and CDR2 YYDKDF (reference sequence). The V gene end was trimmed by 3 bases and the J gene end by 2 bases; junction bases not matched to a gene: 10. The CDR3, as DNA: TGTGCCACCAGCAGCTTTAGCGGGAGGCTTGCGCCCTACGAGCAGTACTTC. It yields the protein CATSSFSGRLAPYEQYF.

The sample holds many counts of this clonotype. This chain links TRBV28 with TRBJ2-7; a weak D match, TRBD2 (7 bases). The CDR3 totals 17 residues. Germline-derived CDR1 and CDR2 are MDHEN and SYDVKM. V lost 1 base to trimming and J lost 2 bases, with 18 bases between them. The CDR3 DNA reads TGTGCCAGCAGTTTATTGGGGGGGACACGGAGGGCCTACGAGCAGTACTTC. Residues: CASSLLGGTRRAYEQYF.

This clonotype appeared many times. V gene TRBV7-2 combines with J gene TRBJ2-1, with a weak D call TRBD2 (6 bases). The CDR3 has 16 amino acids. The germline CDR1 and CDR2 sequences are SGHTA and FQGNSA. Trimming took off 5 bases at V and 0 bases at J, with 14 bases between the two ends. CDR3 region: CASSLRDGSSYNEQFF. In nucleotides, the CDR3 is TGTGCCAGCAGCCTACGAGACGGGAGCTCCTACAATGAGCAGTTCTTC.

This clonotype has ten or more counts. The chain couples TRBV7-8 to TRBJ1-5, with D uncertain. Germline loops: CDR1 SGHVS, CDR2 FQNEAQ. The CDR3 covers 14 residues. Between the trimmed V and J ends, which lost 3 bases and 0 bases, there was a span of 6 bases. CDR3 in DNA: TGTGCCAGCAGCTTGTTTTTTAGCAATCAGCCCCAGCATTTT. Protein product: CASSLFFSNQPQHF.

This clonotype was recorded many times. V and J are TRBV20-1 and TRBJ2-5, with D tentatively TRBD2 (6 bases). Germline V lookup: CDR1 DFQATT, CDR2 SNEGSKA (reference sequence). V dropped 5 bases and J dropped 0 bases, with 16 bases sitting between them. CDR3 length: 15 residues. CDR3 region: CSAGGRWEDQETQYF. DNA of the CDR3: TGCAGTGCTGGAGGCAGGTGGGAGGACCAAGAGACCCAGTACTTC.

Many counts were recorded for this clonotype. The gene calls are TRBV28 and TRBJ1-1; tentatively, D is TRBD1 (5 bases). The CDR3 loop spans 13 amino acids. Trimming shortened V by 6 bases and J by 6 bases, and 14 bases separated the two germline ends. Germline loops: CDR1 MDHEN, CDR2 SYDVKM. CDR3: CASSSGRAAEAFF. The CDR3 DNA reads as TGTGCCAGCAGCTCCGGCAGGGCGGCTGAAGCTTTCTTT.

In this sample, this clonotype turned up many times. The chain employs TRBV10-3 and TRBJ1-5; 8 bases map to TRBD1. Germline CDR1 ENHRY, CDR2 SYGVKD. The CDR3 extends over 13 amino acids. The V and J ends lost 7 bases and 6 bases, in that order; junction bases with no gene match: 5. The CDR3 DNA is TGTGCCATCATGGCAGGGGGCGGTCAGCCCCAGCATTTT. Translation: CAIMAGGGQPQHF.

At least ten counts were recorded for this clonotype. This chain links TRBV7-9 with TRBJ2-1, with TRBD2 matching 12 bases. With V trimmed by 1 base and J by 7 bases, 8 bases remained unmatched. Germline values: CDR1 SEHNR, CDR2 FQNEAQ (reference sequence). The CDR3 has 17 residues. The CDR3: CASSLVLAGGFRNEQFF. For the CDR3, the DNA is TGTGCCAGCAGCTTAGTCCTAGCGGGAGGGTTTAGGAATGAGCAGTTCTTC.